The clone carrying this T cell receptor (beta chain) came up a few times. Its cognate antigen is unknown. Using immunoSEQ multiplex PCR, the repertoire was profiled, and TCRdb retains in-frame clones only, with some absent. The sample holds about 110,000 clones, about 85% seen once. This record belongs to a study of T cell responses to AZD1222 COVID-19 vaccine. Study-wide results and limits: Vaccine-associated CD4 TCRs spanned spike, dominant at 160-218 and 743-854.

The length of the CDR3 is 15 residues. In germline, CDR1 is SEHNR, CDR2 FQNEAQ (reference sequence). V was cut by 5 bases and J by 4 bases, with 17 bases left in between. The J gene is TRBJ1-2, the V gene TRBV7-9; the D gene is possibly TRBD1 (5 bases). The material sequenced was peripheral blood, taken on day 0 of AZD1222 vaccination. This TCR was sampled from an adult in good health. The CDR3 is CASSHGAGFGYGYTF. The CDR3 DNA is TGTGCCAGCAGCCACGGGGCCGGGTTTGGCTATGGCTACACCTTC. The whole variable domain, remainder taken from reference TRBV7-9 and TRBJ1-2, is DTGVSQNPRHKITKRGQNVTFRCDPISEHNRLYWYRQTLGQGPEFLTYFQNEAQLEKSRLLSDRFSAERPKGSFSTLEIQRTEQGDSAMYLCASSHGAGFGYGYTFGSGTRLTVV.